This TCR beta chain is drawn from a study of CD8+ T cells in alopecia areata. V shed 7 bases and J 6 bases; nucleotides not matched to a gene: 8. The CDR3 has 13 residues. Germline CDR1 and CDR2: SQVTM and ANQGSEA. Reverse transcribed after extraction, RNA yielded cDNA as the sequencing template. Profiling relied on immunoSEQ multiplex PCR, and the TCRdb table lists in-frame clones only, not all of them. The data show some 150,000 clones, less than 65% seen once. The genes are TRBV29-1 and TRBJ1-1; 10 bases agree with TRBD1. The origin of this receptor is a human donor with alopecia areata. The input for sequencing was CD8+ T cells sorted from blood, taken at week 0. The CDR3 here is CSALDRGRPEAFF. CDR3 in DNA: TGCAGCGCACTTGACAGGGGGCGGCCTGAAGCTTTCTTT. Supplemented by reference TRBV29-1 and TRBJ1-1, the full variable domain reads SAVISQKPSRDICQRGTSLTIQCQVDSQVTMMFWYRQQPGQSLTLIATANQGSEATYESGFVIDKFPISRPNLTFSTLTVSNMSPEDSSIYLCSALDRGRPEAFFGQGTRLTVV.